This T cell receptor beta chain was identified in a study of T cell changes during pregnancy in multiple sclerosis. Libraries were prepared by immunoSEQ multiplex PCR; TCRdb keeps only in-frame clonotypes and omits some of them. This table holds tens of thousands of clones, around 93% found once. CDR1 LNHDA and CDR2 SQIVND come from the germline V gene (reference sequence). The CDR3 totals 10 residues. V dropped 8 bases and J dropped 9 bases, with 8 bases sitting between them. The origin of this receptor is a female donor with multiple sclerosis, enrolled in a pregnancy study. This material consisted of CD4+ T cells from peripheral blood mononuclear cells, taken in the third trimester of pregnancy. This chain uses TRBV19 with TRBJ2-1; D is ambiguous. In DNA, the CDR3 is TGTGCCAGTGGAGACGGTGAGCAGTTCTTC. This translates into CASGDGEQFF.